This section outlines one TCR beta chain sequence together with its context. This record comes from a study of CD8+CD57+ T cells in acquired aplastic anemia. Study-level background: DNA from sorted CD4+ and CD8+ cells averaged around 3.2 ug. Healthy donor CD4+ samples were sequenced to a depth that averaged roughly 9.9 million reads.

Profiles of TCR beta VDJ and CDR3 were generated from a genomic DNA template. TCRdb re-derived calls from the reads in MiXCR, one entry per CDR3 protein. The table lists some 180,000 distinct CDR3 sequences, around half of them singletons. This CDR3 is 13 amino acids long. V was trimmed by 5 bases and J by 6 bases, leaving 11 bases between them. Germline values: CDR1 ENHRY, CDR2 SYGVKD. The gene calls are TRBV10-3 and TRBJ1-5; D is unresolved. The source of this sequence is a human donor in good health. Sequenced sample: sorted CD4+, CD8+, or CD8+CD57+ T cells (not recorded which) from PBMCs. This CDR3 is CAISPQETQPQHF. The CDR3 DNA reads TGTGCCATCAGTCCTCAGGAGACTCAGCCCCAGCATTTT.